These T cell receptor beta chains were read from a single sample in a study of siplizumab effects on memory and regulatory T cells. Using immunoSEQ multiplex PCR, the repertoire was profiled, and TCRdb retains in-frame clones only, with some absent. The data show approximately 100,000 clones, just under 95% seen once. Input material: non-Treg CD4+ T cells sorted from blood. Every receptor here comes from a human donor in good health. CDR3s include the opening cysteine and the closing phenylalanine or tryptophan. D genes are given only for firm matches. Expanded clones get a size class; other rows say once, few or many, or leave the size out.

D gene	V gene	clone size	J gene	CDR3 length	CDR3 DNA	CDR3 protein
NA	TRBV7-6	NA	TRBJ2-3	13	TGTGCCAGCAGCTCCGAGGAACCAGATACGCAGTATTTT	CASSSEEPDTQYF
NA	TRBV5-4	once	TRBJ1-2	11	TGTGCCAGCAGCTTGGGGACAGCCTACACCTTC	CASSLGTAYTF
NA	TRBV5-4	NA	TRBJ1-2	17	TGTGCCAGCAGCCAAACTGCCCTCACGGATACTAACTATGGCTACACCTTC	CASSQTALTDTNYGYTF
NA	TRBV21-1	once	TRBJ2-7	10	TGTGCCAGCAGAGGTCCAGAGCAGTACTTC	CASRGPEQYF
TRBD1	TRBV7-2	once	TRBJ1-1	15	TGTGCCAGCAGCCAATTCAGGGGGCGCAACACTGAAGCTTTCTTT	CASSQFRGRNTEAFF
NA	TRBV9	NA	TRBJ1-2	14	TGTGCCAGCAGCGCGGGGACCGGGACTGATGGCTACACCTTC	CASSAGTGTDGYTF
NA	TRBV20-1	NA	TRBJ1-2	11	TGCAGTGGATCAAGACAGTATGGCTACACCTTC	CSGSRQYGYTF
NA	TRBV18	NA	TRBJ1-4	13	TGTGCCAGCTCACCAGGGTTCGATGAAAAACTGTTTTTT	CASSPGFDEKLFF
NA	TRBV30	NA	TRBJ2-2	17	TGTGCCTGGAGTGCTTGGAAAAAGCTCCAGGGCGCCGGGGAGCTGTTTTTT	CAWSAWKKLQGAGELFF
NA	TRBV18	NA	TRBJ1-5	16	TGTGCCAGCTCACCACAGCCTACAGGGACCACCCAGCCCCAGCATTTT	CASSPQPTGTTQPQHF
NA	TRBV10-3	NA	TRBJ1-4	14	TGTGCCATCAGTGGCGGAGATCCTAGTGAAAAACTGTTTTTT	CAISGGDPSEKLFF
NA	TRBV6-6	NA	TRBJ1-3	12	TGTGCCAGCAGCGACTCTGGAAACACCATATATTTT	CASSDSGNTIYF
TRBD1	TRBV6-6	NA	TRBJ1-1	13	TGTGCCAGCAGGGACAGGGGTCGGACTGAAGCTTTCTTT	CASRDRGRTEAFF
TRBD1	TRBV5-1	NA	TRBJ2-5	16	TGCGCCAGCAGCTCCTTCGGGACAGGGGGCTACGAGACCCAGTACTTC	CASSSFGTGGYETQYF
TRBD1	TRBV28	NA	TRBJ1-2	13	TGTGCCAGCACCGGGGACAGGTTCTATGGCTACACCTTC	CASTGDRFYGYTF
TRBD1	TRBV5-1	NA	TRBJ2-1	15	TGCGCCAGCAGCCTGGGACAGAACTTATACAATGAGCAGTTCTTC	CASSLGQNLYNEQFF
NA	TRBV30	NA	TRBJ1-1	15	TGTGCCTGGAGTGTGTGGCATTTAATGAACACTGAAGCTTTCTTT	CAWSVWHLMNTEAFF
TRBD1	TRBV6-1	NA	TRBJ1-1	14	TGTGCCAGCAGGGCCGGGACAGGGGTCACTGAAGCTTTCTTT	CASRAGTGVTEAFF